Below are 18 T cell receptor beta chains sequenced from a single sample in a study of T-cell reconstitution after alpha-beta-depleted transplantation in children. Preparation of the TCRbeta library was carried out with unique molecular identifiers. In TCRdb, the PCR reads were re-called with MiXCR into one record per CDR3 protein. The sample includes 200,000 to 250,000 distinct CDR3 sequences, roughly 10% of them seen just once. Sequenced material: PBMCs from the stem cell graft donor, taken from the stem cell graft. All receptors derive from a human donor who donated a stem cell graft to a child with acute lymphoblastic leukemia.

The J gene is TRBJ2-1, the V gene TRBV5-1; D may correspond to TRBD1 or TRBD2 (6 bases each). The V end was cut by 3 bases, the J end by 10 bases, with 11 bases between. This CDR3 spans 12 amino acids. CDR1 and CDR2 (germline): SGHRS, YFSETQ. CDR3: CASSWGAGEQFF. Here the CDR3 DNA reads TGCGCCAGCAGCTGGGGGGCGGGGGAGCAGTTCTTC. The entire variable domain, with the rest obtained from reference TRBV5-1 and TRBJ2-1, is as follows: KAGVTQTPRYLIKTRGQQVTLSCSPISGHRSVSWYQQTPGQGLQFLFEYFSETQRNKGNFPGRFSGRQFSNSRSEMNVSTLELGDSALYLCASSWGAGEQFFGPGTRLTVL.

The chain employs TRBV3-1 and TRBJ1-5; no definite D call. Trimming pared 4 bases from V and 1 base from J, leaving 17 bases between. Germline V CDR1 and CDR2: LGHDT, YNNKEL (reference sequence). CDR3 length equals 17 residues. CDR3 in DNA: TGTGCCAGCAGCCCAATTCCCAGAATTTACAGCAATCAGCCCCAGCATTTT. This codes for CASSPIPRIYSNQPQHF.

At least ten counts were recorded for this clonotype. The chain recombines TRBV7-9 with TRBJ1-1, with a weak D call TRBD1 (6 bases). The germline V gene encodes CDR1 SEHNR and CDR2 FQNEAQ (reference sequence). The CDR3 runs to 13 residues. Trimming stripped 10 bases from V and 2 bases from J, with 14 bases between. The CDR3 DNA sequence: TGTGCCACCGAACAGGGTCTTAACACTGAAGCTTTCTTT. Its translation: CATEQGLNTEAFF.

The gene calls are TRBV20-1 and TRBJ1-2; perhaps TRBD1 as D (5 bases). V lost 0 bases, J lost 8 bases, and 7 bases lay in between. CDR1 and CDR2 from the germline V gene are DFQATT and SNEGSKA (reference sequence). This CDR3 comprises 11 residues. CDR3 sequence: CSARDGAGYTF. In DNA, the CDR3 is TGCAGTGCTAGAGATGGGGCCGGCTACACCTTC.

This clonotype has just a few counts. The rearrangement links TRBV6-2 or TRBV6-3 to TRBJ2-1, with 9 bases that match TRBD2. CDR1 is MNHEY, CDR2 SVGEGT, per germline. CDR3 length equals 16 residues. V trimming: 2 bases; J trimming: 6 bases; junction bases outside the gene matches: 8. The CDR3 coding sequence is TGTGCCAGCAGTTACAACGAGCTAGCGGGGCTCAATGAGCAGTTCTTC. Protein product: CASSYNELAGLNEQFF.

A few counts support this clonotype. This chain links TRBV5-1 with TRBJ2-7; D is possibly TRBD1 (6 bases). This CDR3 comprises 15 residues. Germline loops: CDR1 SGHRS, CDR2 YFSETQ. V gave up 5 bases and J gave up 0 bases, with 15 bases separating them. The chain's CDR3 is CASRGQGTTSYEQYF. In DNA form, the CDR3 reads TGCGCCAGCAGAGGCCAGGGGACAACCTCCTACGAGCAGTACTTC.

This clonotype showed up many times. This sequence joins TRBV19 and TRBJ1-5, with unresolved D. Trimming removed 8 bases at V and 2 bases at J, with 16 bases between. The length of the CDR3 is 15 residues. Per the germline V gene, CDR1 is LNHDA and CDR2 is SQIVND (reference sequence). The CDR3 bases are TGTGCCAGTCAGCTTCAAGGGCCAGGCAATCAGCCCCAGCATTTT. It is translated as CASQLQGPGNQPQHF.

This clonotype was counted ten times or more. The gene calls are TRBV5-1 and TRBJ1-1, with D possibly matching TRBD1 (5 bases). The germline V gene encodes CDR1 SGHRS and CDR2 YFSETQ. Trimming took 5 bases from V and 0 from J, leaving 8 bases between them. The CDR3 totals 13 residues. CDR3 sequence reads: CASRDNMNTEAFF. CDR3 DNA: TGCGCCAGCAGGGACAATATGAACACTGAAGCTTTCTTT.

The chain joins TRBV7-2 to TRBJ2-7, with 9 bases identical to TRBD2. Germline assignment: CDR1 SGHTA and CDR2 FQGNSA. The CDR3 has 15 amino acids. V was clipped by 4 bases and J by 3 bases; unmatched bases: 7. In DNA, the CDR3 is TGTGCCAGCAGCTCTTGGACTAGCGTTCTCTACGAGCAGTACTTC. Amino acid sequence: CASSSWTSVLYEQYF. Together with reference TRBV7-2 and TRBJ2-7, the CDR3 gives the full variable domain: GAGVSQSPSNKVTEKGKDVELRCDPISGHTALYWYRQSLGQGLEFLIYFQGNSAPDKSGLPSDRFSAERTGGSVSTLTIQRTQQEDSAVYLCASSSWTSVLYEQYFGPGTRLTVT.

Here the CDR3 reads CATPPPAGLTGELFF. The CDR3 DNA reads TGTGCCACCCCGCCCCCTGCGGGGCTGACCGGGGAGCTGTTTTTT. V and J are TRBV7-9 and TRBJ2-2; a weak D match, TRBD2 (6 bases). The CDR3 sequence is 15 residues long. V lost 10 bases and J lost 5, with 20 bases in between. Per germline, CDR1 SEHNR and CDR2 FQNEAQ (reference sequence).

This clonotype was recorded a few times. The rearrangement uses TRBV18 and TRBJ2-1; 10 nucleotides align to TRBD1. J lost 10 bases, V lost 6 bases, and 9 bases had no gene match. The CDR3 is made up of 14 amino acids. The germline V gene has CDR1 KGHSH and CDR2 LQKENI. The CDR3 DNA sequence: TGTGCCAGCTCTACGGGACAGGGGAGGAACGAGCAGTTCTTC. Amino acids: CASSTGQGRNEQFF.

Only a few counts were recorded for this clonotype. The chain employs TRBV27 and TRBJ1-1, with D possibly TRBD1 on 5 matching bases. The CDR3 sequence is 13 residues long. Trimming shortened V by 7 bases and J by 7 bases, and 16 bases separated the two germline ends. Germline V gene lookup returns CDR1 MNHEY and CDR2 SMNVEV (reference sequence). CDR3 sequence: CASTLGGVGEAFF. The CDR3 DNA reads as TGTGCCAGCACTCTCGGGGGAGTCGGTGAAGCTTTCTTT.

The chain has TRBV3-1 and TRBJ2-1; no definite D call. Germline CDR1 LGHDT, CDR2 YNNKEL (reference sequence). V lost 5 bases and J lost 7, with 6 bases in between. The CDR3 contains 11 residues. For the CDR3, the DNA is TGTGCCAGCAGCAATTTTAATGAGCAGTTCTTC. Translating it yields CASSNFNEQFF.

This clonotype has a handful of counts. The chain joins TRBV7-9 to TRBJ2-7, with 8 nucleotides matching TRBD2. CDR3 length: 16 residues. The germline V gene has CDR1 SEHNR and CDR2 FQNEAQ (reference sequence). J was trimmed by 3 bases and V by 5 bases; bases with no gene match: 12. CDR3 sequence: CASSADLSGGFYEQYF. The CDR3 DNA reads TGTGCCAGCAGCGCCGACTTAAGCGGGGGATTCTACGAGCAGTACTTC.

Many counts were recorded for this clonotype. The chain has TRBV20-1 and TRBJ2-5; the D gene is possibly TRBD1 (6 bases). Germline loops: CDR1 DFQATT, CDR2 SNEGSKA (reference sequence). V lost 6 bases, J lost 4 bases, and 9 bases lay in between. The CDR3 loop spans 11 amino acids. The CDR3 sequence is CSARTVETQYF. Written as DNA, the CDR3 is TGCAGTGCCCGGACAGTAGAGACCCAGTACTTC.

There are a few counts of this clonotype. V is TRBV7-2 and J is TRBJ2-5, with D maybe TRBD2 (5 bases). V lost 3 bases and J lost 4, with 9 bases in between. CDR1 SGHTA and CDR2 FQGNSA come from the germline V gene. The CDR3 is made up of 13 amino acids. The CDR3 DNA follows: TGTGCCAGCAGCTTCGGGGAAGTAGAGACCCAGTACTTC. It translates to CASSFGEVETQYF.

The table lists this clonotype with a few counts. The rearrangement uses TRBV6-5 and TRBJ2-5; D is unresolved. Trimming left V 0 bases short and J 4 bases short, with 15 bases between. The CDR3 spans 16 residues. CDR1 is MNHEY, CDR2 SVGAGI, per germline. CDR3 nucleotides: TGTGCCAGCAGTTACTCGCGAATTACGAGAGGAGAGACCCAGTACTTC. Amino acid sequence: CASSYSRITRGETQYF.

Turning to this clonotype: Compared with germline, one end of the junction differs, possibly owing to a read error. The chain carries TRBV14 and TRBJ1-1; D ambiguous. CDR3 size: 15 residues. The germline V gene has CDR1 SGHDN and CDR2 FVKESK. The CDR3 sequence is CASSQIGQRNTEPFF. The DNA for the CDR3 is TGTGCCAGCAGCCAGATTGGGCAGCGAAACACTGAACCTTTCTTT.